These 8 T cell receptor beta chains came from one sample sequenced in a study of T cells in pancreatic ductal adenocarcinoma. Method: immunoSEQ multiplex PCR; TCRdb's copy keeps in-frame clones and lacks some. This sample carries roughly 100,000 clones, about 96% of them seen once, and the ten largest clones take 3.1%. Surgery without prior neoadjuvant therapy was the treatment of the selected pancreatic ductal adenocarcinoma patients. The sample consisted of PBMCs. These TCRs come from a human donor with pancreatic ductal adenocarcinoma.

Written as DNA, the CDR3 is TGTGCCAGCAGTTACTCTACAGGGGCCCCTACCTACGAGCAGTACTTC. Translation: CASSYSTGAPTYEQYF. The chain combines TRBV6-5 with TRBJ2-7, with 7 bases matching TRBD1. This CDR3 contains 16 residues. The ends lost 0 bases at V and 2 bases at J; junction bases unmatched: 7. Germline V gives CDR1 MNHEY, CDR2 SVGAGI.

The CDR3: CASKRGGEETQYF. The CDR3 DNA sequence: TGTGCCAGCAAAAGGGGCGGGGAAGAGACCCAGTACTTC. The chain combines TRBV2 with TRBJ2-5; TRBD2 might be the D (6 bases). V shed 7 bases and J shed 3 bases, with 12 bases lying between them. In germline, CDR1 is SNHLY, CDR2 FYNNEI. The CDR3 sequence is 13 residues long.

The rearrangement uses TRBV30 and TRBJ2-7, with 9 bases that match TRBD1. V dropped 3 bases and J dropped 5; count of bases not matched to a gene: 8. The CDR3 covers 14 residues. Germline loops: CDR1 GTSNPN, CDR2 SVGIG (reference sequence). CDR3 loop: CAWSPGTGSNEQYF. CDR3 bases: TGTGCCTGGAGCCCCGGGACAGGGTCTAACGAGCAGTACTTC.

The chain carries TRBV9 and TRBJ2-5; 9 positions agree with TRBD2. Unmatched junction bases numbered 2, after V lost 7 bases and J lost 1 base. Germline CDR1 and CDR2: SGDLS and YYNGEE. The CDR3 totals 13 residues. The CDR3 DNA reads as TGTGCCAGCGCTAGCGGGATCCAAGAGACCCAGTACTTC. Its protein product is CASASGIQETQYF. Drawing the rest from reference TRBV9 and TRBJ2-5, the complete variable domain is DSGVTQTPKHLITATGQRVTLRCSPRSGDLSVYWYQQSLDQGLQFLIQYYNGEERAKGNILERFSAQQFPDLHSELNLSSLELGDSALYFCASASGIQETQYFGPGTRLLVL.

The chain has TRBV27 and TRBJ1-5; TRBD1 agrees at 9 bases. V lost 5 bases to trimming and J lost 6 bases; unmatched junction nucleotides: 5. Germline loops: CDR1 MNHEY, CDR2 SMNVEV (reference sequence). The CDR3 is made up of 14 amino acids. The CDR3 is CASSTRDRAQPQHF. For the CDR3, the DNA is TGTGCCAGCAGTACCCGGGACAGGGCTCAGCCCCAGCATTTT.

The gene calls are TRBV5-6 and TRBJ1-5; D may be TRBD1 (5 bases). The V gene lost 3 bases and the J gene lost 4 bases, with 20 bases spanning the gap. The CDR3 consists of 17 residues. Germline V gene data show CDR1 as SGHDT and CDR2 as YYEEEE. The CDR3 nucleotides are TGTGCCAGCAGCTCTTGGGCCAGGGAGGCTAGTAATCAGCCCCAGCATTTT. This translates into CASSSWAREASNQPQHF. Looking up the rest from reference TRBV5-6 and TRBJ1-5 gives the full variable domain: DAGVTQSPTHLIKTRGQQVTLRCSPKSGHDTVSWYQQALGQGPQFIFQYYEEEERQRGNFPDRFSGHQFPNYSSELNVNALLLGDSALYLCASSSWAREASNQPQHFGDGTRLSIL.

The chain links TRBV7-9 to TRBJ2-3; 7 positions agree with TRBD1. The CDR3 is 15 residues long. The ends lost 6 bases at V and 4 bases at J; junction bases unmatched: 10. Germline V lookup: CDR1 SEHNR, CDR2 FQNEAQ (reference sequence). The CDR3 reads CASSPLGQAADTQYF. In DNA form, the CDR3 reads TGTGCCAGCAGTCCACTTGGACAGGCGGCAGATACGCAGTATTTT. The full variable domain, its missing parts supplied by reference TRBV7-9 and TRBJ2-3, is DTGVSQNPRHKITKRGQNVTFRCDPISEHNRLYWYRQTLGQGPEFLTYFQNEAQLEKSRLLSDRFSAERPKGSFSTLEIQRTEQGDSAMYLCASSPLGQAADTQYFGPGTRLTVL.

This clone was seen a single time. The genes are TRBV4-2 and TRBJ2-5; D might be TRBD1 (5 bases). The CDR3 totals 14 residues. Trimming left V 1 base short and J 2 bases short, with 8 bases between. CDR1 LGHNA and CDR2 YNFKEQ come from the germline V gene. The CDR3 sequence is CASSQAGWQETQYF. CDR3 nucleotides: TGTGCCAGCAGCCAAGCAGGGTGGCAAGAGACCCAGTACTTC.